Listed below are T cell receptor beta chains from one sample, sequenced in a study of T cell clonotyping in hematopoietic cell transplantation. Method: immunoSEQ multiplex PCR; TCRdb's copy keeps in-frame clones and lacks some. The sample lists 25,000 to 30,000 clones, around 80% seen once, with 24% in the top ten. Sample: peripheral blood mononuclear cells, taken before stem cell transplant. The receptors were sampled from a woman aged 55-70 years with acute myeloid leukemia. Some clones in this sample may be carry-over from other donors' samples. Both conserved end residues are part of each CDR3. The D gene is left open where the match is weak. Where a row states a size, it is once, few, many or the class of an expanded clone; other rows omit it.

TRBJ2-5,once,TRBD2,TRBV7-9,TGTGCCAGCACGGTAGCGGGGGAAGAGACCCAGTACTTC,CASTVAGEETQYF
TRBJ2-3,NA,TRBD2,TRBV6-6,TGTGCCAGCAGGCCACTAGCGGGAACCTCCCCGGATACGCAGTATTTT,CASRPLAGTSPDTQYF
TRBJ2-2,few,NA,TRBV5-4,TGTGCCAGCAGCTTGGGTGGGGCCGGGGAGCTGTTTTTT,CASSLGGAGELFF
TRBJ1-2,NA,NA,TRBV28,TGTGCCAGCAGTTTATGGGGCAGGGTTAACGCTAACTATGGCTACACCTTC,CASSLWGRVNANYGYTF
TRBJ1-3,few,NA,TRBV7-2,TGTGCCAGCAGCCCGCGGGGACGGAACTCTGGAAACACCATATATTTT,CASSPRGRNSGNTIYF
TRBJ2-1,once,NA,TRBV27,TGTGCCAGCAGCAACCAACGGGAGCATGAGCAGTTCTTC,CASSNQREHEQFF
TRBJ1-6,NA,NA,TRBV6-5,TGTGCCAGCAGCAAATCAGGGGTGGTGGCCCTCCACTTT,CASSKSGVVALHF
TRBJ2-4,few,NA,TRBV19,TGTGCCAGTAGTATAGGACAGACTCTAGCCAAAAACATTCAGTACTTC,CASSIGQTLAKNIQYF
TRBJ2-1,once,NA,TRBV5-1,TGCGCCAGCAGCTTCGGTAATGAGCAGTTCTTC,CASSFGNEQFF
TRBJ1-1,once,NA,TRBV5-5,TGTGCCAGCAGCTTGATCTTGAACACTGAAGCTTTCTTT,CASSLILNTEAFF
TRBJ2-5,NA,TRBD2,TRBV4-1,TGCGCCAGCAGCCAAGGAAGCGGGGGGCAAGAGACCCAGTACTTC,CASSQGSGGQETQYF
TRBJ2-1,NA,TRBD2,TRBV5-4,TGTGCCAGCAGCTCCGGGACTAACCCTTTGGATGAGCAGTTCTTC,CASSSGTNPLDEQFF
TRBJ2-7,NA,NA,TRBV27,TGTGCCAGCAGTTCCTGGGAAGGCGAGCAGTACTTC,CASSSWEGEQYF
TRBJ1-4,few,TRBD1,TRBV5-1,TGCGCCAGCAGCTCCGTTGGCCAGGGGGCGCGGGAAAAACTGTTTTTT,CASSSVGQGAREKLFF
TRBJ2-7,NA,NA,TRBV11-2,TGTGCCAGCAGCTTATTCTCCTACGAGCAGTACTTC,CASSLFSYEQYF
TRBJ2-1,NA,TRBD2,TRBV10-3,TGTGCCATCAGTGAGGCTACTAGCGGGAGTAATGAGCAGTTCTTC,CAISEATSGSNEQFF
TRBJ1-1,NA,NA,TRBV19,TGTGCCAGCTCAAGGGGCGGGGGCCTGACGATGAACACTGAAGCTTTCTTT,CASSRGGGLTMNTEAFF
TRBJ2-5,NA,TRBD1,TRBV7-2,TGTGCCAGCAGCCCCGGGACAGTCCGGGGCGAGACCCAGTACTTC,CASSPGTVRGETQYF
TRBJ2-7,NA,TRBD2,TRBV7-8,TGTGCCAGCAGCCCGAAGGGACTAGCGGGGGGGGAGCAGTACTTC,CASSPKGLAGGEQYF
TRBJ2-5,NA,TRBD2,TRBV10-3,TGTGCCACCGGACTAGCGGCAACCCAAGAGACCCAGTACTTC,CATGLAATQETQYF
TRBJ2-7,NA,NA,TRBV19,TGTGCCAGTAGCTCAAGTGAGAGATCACCCTCCTACGAGCAGTACTTC,CASSSSERSPSYEQYF
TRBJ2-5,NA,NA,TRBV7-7,TGTGCTAGCAGCTTAGCGGGGAGGACAGGACAAGAGACCCAGTACTTC,CASSLAGRTGQETQYF
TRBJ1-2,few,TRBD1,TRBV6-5,TGTGCCAGCAGTCAGAGACAGGGGCCATATGGCTACACCTTC,CASSQRQGPYGYTF
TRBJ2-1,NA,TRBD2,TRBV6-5,TGTGCCAGCAGTTACGCTAGCGGGTCCTACAATGAGCAGTTCTTC,CASSYASGSYNEQFF
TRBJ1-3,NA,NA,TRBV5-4,TGTGCCAGCAGCTTGGGGGGCTCTGGAAACACCATATATTTT,CASSLGGSGNTIYF
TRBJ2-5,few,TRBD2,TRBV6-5,TGTGCCAGCAGACCAAGCGGGGAGGAGACCCAGTACTTC,CASRPSGEETQYF
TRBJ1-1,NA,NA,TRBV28,TGTGCCAGCCACACCCGGGTCAGCACTGAAGCTTTCTTT,CASHTRVSTEAFF
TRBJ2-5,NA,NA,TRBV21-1,TGTGCCATTTCTCCCAAGCAGGAGACCCAGTACTTC,CAISPKQETQYF
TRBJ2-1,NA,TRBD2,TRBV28,TGTGCCAGCAGTTTTTATGGGCCTCGCGGGAGCACCTTGAGCTACAATGAGCAGTTCTTC,CASSFYGPRGSTLSYNEQFF
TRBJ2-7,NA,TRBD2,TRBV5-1,TGCGCCAGCAGCTCGATTATAGCGGGGGGCTTTTCCTACGAGCAGTACTTC,CASSSIIAGGFSYEQYF
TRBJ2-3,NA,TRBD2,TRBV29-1,TGCAGCGTCCGCGGACTAGCGGGGGGCCCCACAGATACGCAGTATTTT,CSVRGLAGGPTDTQYF
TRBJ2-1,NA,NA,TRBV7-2,TGTGCCAGCAGCTTAGTTACGCCGCTCTTC,CASSLVTPLF
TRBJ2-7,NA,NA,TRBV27,TGTGCCAGCAGGGTTCCCGGAGCTTACGAGCAGTACTTC,CASRVPGAYEQYF
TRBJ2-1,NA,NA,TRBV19,TGTGCCAGTAGTATGTTACTAGTTGGCCGCAATGAGCAGTTCTTC,CASSMLLVGRNEQFF
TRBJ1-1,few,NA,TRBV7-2,TGTGCCAGCAGCGTAGGGGTCACTGAAGCTTTCTTT,CASSVGVTEAFF
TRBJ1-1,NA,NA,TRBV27,TGTGCCAGCAGGAAAAGGGCGAGGGTCGATGAAGCTTTCTTT,CASRKRARVDEAFF
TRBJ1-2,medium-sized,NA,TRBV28,TGTGCCAGCAGTTCGGCAGGGGTCGATCGCTACACCTTC,CASSSAGVDRYTF
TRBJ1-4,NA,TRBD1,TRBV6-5,TGTGCCAGCAGTTCCCGGACAGGATCCGGTGGCGAAAAACTGTTTTTT,CASSSRTGSGGEKLFF
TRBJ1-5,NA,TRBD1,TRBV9,TGTGCCAGCAGCGTAGGGGACAGGGATCAGCCCCAGCATTTT,CASSVGDRDQPQHF
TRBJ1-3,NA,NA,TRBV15,TGTGCCACCAGCAGAGATCTTGCGAGCTCTGGAAACACCATATATTTT,CATSRDLASSGNTIYF
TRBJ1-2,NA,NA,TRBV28,TGTGCCAGCACCCTTATGCGGTTGAGGAAAACTAATGCCTACACCTTC,CASTLMRLRKTNAYTF
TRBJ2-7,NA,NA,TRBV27,TGTGCCAGCAGTTTATTGGGATCTACCCAGATCTACGAGCAGTACTTC,CASSLLGSTQIYEQYF
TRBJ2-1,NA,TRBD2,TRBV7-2,TGTGCCAGCAGCTTAGCCGGGACTAGCGGGAGACGAATGACAGAGCAGTTCTTC,CASSLAGTSGRRMTEQFF
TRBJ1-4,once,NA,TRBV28,TGTGCCAGCCTCACGGGTAATGAAAAACTGTTTTTT,CASLTGNEKLFF
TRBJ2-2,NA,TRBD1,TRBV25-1,TGTGCCACCAACAGGGGACCGAACACCGGGGAGCTGTTTTTT,CATNRGPNTGELFF
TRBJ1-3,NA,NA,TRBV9,TGTGCCAGCAGCCCCCAGGGAAGGGGAAACACCATATATTTT,CASSPQGRGNTIYF
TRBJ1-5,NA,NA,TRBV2,TGTGCCGGAGGGCGGGGCAATCAGCCCCAGCATTTT,CAGGRGNQPQHF
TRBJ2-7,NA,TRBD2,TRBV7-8,TGTGCCAGCAGCGGGTGGGGCCTAGCGGGGCAGGGGGAGCAGTACTTC,CASSGWGLAGQGEQYF
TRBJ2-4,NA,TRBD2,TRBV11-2,TGTGCCAGCAGCTTACTAGCGGGAGAGGACATTCAGTACTTC,CASSLLAGEDIQYF
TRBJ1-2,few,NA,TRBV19,TGTGCCAGTAGTATAGATCTGGTCACAGGCGGTTTTGGCTACACCTTC,CASSIDLVTGGFGYTF
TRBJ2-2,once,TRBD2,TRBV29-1,TGCAGCGTGAGGGTAGCGGGAGAAGCCGGGGAGCTGTTTTTT,CSVRVAGEAGELFF
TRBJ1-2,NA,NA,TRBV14,TGTGCCAGCAGCCAAGGCATCAGGGCTAACTATGGCTACACCTTC,CASSQGIRANYGYTF
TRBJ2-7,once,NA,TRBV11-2,TGTGCCAGCAGCCTCGGCACATACGAGCAGTACTTC,CASSLGTYEQYF
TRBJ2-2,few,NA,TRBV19,TGTGCCAGTAGTACTTACACCGGGGAGCTGTTTTTT,CASSTYTGELFF
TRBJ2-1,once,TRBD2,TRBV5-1,TGCGCCAGCAGCTCCTACCCTGATAGCGGGGACTTCTACAATGAGCAGTTCTTC,CASSSYPDSGDFYNEQFF
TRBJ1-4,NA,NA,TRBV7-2,TGTGCCAGCAGCTTAGGAGGTAGTGGGGGGCGAAGAGAAAAACTGTTTTTT,CASSLGGSGGRREKLFF
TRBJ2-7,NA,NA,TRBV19,TGTGCCAGTAGTCCCCGGACAGGGAGGGTAGCCTACGAGCAGTACTTC,CASSPRTGRVAYEQYF